A selection of T cell receptor beta chains follows, all from one sample in a study of CD8 T cells in ankylosing spondylitis. TCRdb reprocessed the 5' RACE reads with MiXCR, giving one entry per CDR3 protein. The data hold over 130,000 distinct CDR3 sequences, with roughly 44% observed a single time. Sequenced: synovial fluid, either unsorted or a sorted T cell fraction (not recorded which). All receptors come from a male donor with ankylosing spondylitis. CDR3s include the opening cysteine and the closing phenylalanine or tryptophan. The D gene is left open where the match is weak. Some rows mark clone size as missing; the rest say once, few, many or name a class of expanded clone.

j_call v_call clone_size d_call cdr3_aa cdr3_nt
TRBJ2-1 TRBV27 few - CASSLWGGNEQFF TGTGCCAGCAGTTTATGGGGCGGGAATGAGCAGTTCTTC
TRBJ2-1 TRBV7-3 - - CASSRKGYNEQFF TGTGCCAGCAGCAGAAAGGGATACAATGAGCAGTTCTTC
TRBJ2-2 TRBV27 - - CASSSPGRNTGELFF TGTGCCAGCAGCAGTCCAGGGAGGAACACCGGGGAGCTGTTTTTT
TRBJ2-6 TRBV24-1 - TRBD2 CATSDLVGGGAGANVLTF TGTGCCACCAGTGATTTGGTCGGCGGGGGGGCTGGGGCCAACGTCCTGACTTTC
TRBJ1-1 TRBV12-3/TRBV12-4 few - CASSIRTVLTEAFF TGTGCCAGCAGTATACGGACGGTTCTAACTGAAGCTTTCTTT
TRBJ1-5 TRBV28 few TRBD1 CASSLWFGWHRGRQPQHF TGTGCCAGCAGTTTATGGTTCGGGTGGCACAGGGGACGACAGCCCCAGCATTTT
TRBJ2-3 TRBV10-3 - - CAISEPPSLWPPGPTDTQYF TGTGCCATCAGTGAGCCCCCTTCCCTTTGGCCCCCGGGCCCTACAGATACGCAGTATTTT
TRBJ2-3 TRBV27 few - CASSLSNYLDTQYF TGTGCCAGCAGTTTATCCAATTACCTAGATACGCAGTATTTT
TRBJ1-1 TRBV5-1 - - CASSEREAPRWGEAFF TGCGCCAGCAGCGAACGGGAGGCACCCAGATGGGGAGAAGCTTTCTTT
TRBJ1-5 TRBV7-2 - TRBD1 CASAPGQGFYINQPQHF TGTGCCAGCGCCCCGGGACAGGGCTTCTATATTAATCAGCCCCAGCATTTT
TRBJ2-7 TRBV28 - - CASSYPMLGRQHPYEQYF TGTGCCAGCAGCTACCCCATGTTGGGGCGACAGCACCCCTACGAGCAGTACTTC
TRBJ2-7 TRBV28 many TRBD2 CASTAGAGVREQYF TGTGCCAGCACTGCCGGGGCGGGAGTGAGAGAGCAGTACTTC
TRBJ2-4 TRBV21-1 - - CANSAPVSMNAVAKNIQYF TGTGCCAACAGCGCCCCTGTCTCGATGAATGCCGTAGCCAAAAACATTCAGTACTTC
TRBJ2-1 TRBV27 once - CASSFIRGEQFF TGTGCCAGCAGTTTTATCCGCGGTGAGCAGTTCTTC
TRBJ2-1 TRBV29-1 few - CSGTWGQALTYNEQFF TGCAGCGGAACCTGGGGGCAAGCGCTTACCTACAATGAGCAGTTCTTC
TRBJ2-5 TRBV11-2 few TRBD2 CASSFPRTSSSETQYF TGTGCCAGCAGCTTCCCTAGGACTAGCTCGTCGGAGACCCAGTACTTC
TRBJ2-3 TRBV10-3 - TRBD1 CAISDRGRTDTQYF TGTGCCATCAGCGACAGGGGGCGGACAGATACGCAGTATTTT
TRBJ1-5 TRBV10-3 few - CATLDPMYSNQPQHF TGTGCCACCCTAGACCCTATGTATAGCAATCAGCCCCAGCATTTT
TRBJ2-1 TRBV20-1 few - CSARGAGFFHNEQFF TGCAGTGCTAGAGGCGCAGGGTTCTTCCACAATGAGCAGTTCTTC
TRBJ2-4 TRBV12-3/TRBV12-4 few TRBD2 CASRGGAKNIQYF TGTGCCAGCCGGGGGGGAGCCAAAAACATTCAGTACTTC
TRBJ2-7 TRBV6-2/TRBV6-3 - TRBD2 CASSFLRSGRPAYEQYF TGTGCCAGCAGTTTCCTCCGGAGCGGGAGGCCCGCTTACGAGCAGTACTTC
TRBJ2-7 TRBV4-2 - - CASSQDPRGGAYEQYF TGTGCCAGCAGCCAAGATCCGCGAGGGGGGGCCTACGAGCAGTACTTC
TRBJ2-1 TRBV6-2/TRBV6-3 - TRBD2 CASRATSASYNEQFF TGTGCCAGCAGGGCGACTAGCGCCTCCTACAATGAGCAGTTCTTC
TRBJ1-5 TRBV10-3 - - CAISDRGLLPQHF TGTGCCATCAGCGATAGGGGGTTACTGCCCCAGCATTTT
TRBJ2-5 TRBV3-1 few - CASSQDRDGQEQETQYF TGTGCCAGCAGCCAAGATCGGGACGGCCAGGAACAAGAGACCCAGTACTTC
TRBJ2-2 TRBV28 few TRBD2 CASSFWTSGSGANTGELFF TGTGCCAGCAGTTTCTGGACTAGCGGGAGTGGGGCGAACACCGGGGAGCTGTTTTTT
TRBJ2-7 TRBV20-1 few - CSASYRDSASYTPYYEQYF TGCAGTGCTAGTTATCGTGACAGTGCGTCCTACACTCCCTACTACGAGCAGTACTTC
TRBJ1-1 TRBV5-1 few - CASRGTLNTEAFF TGCGCCAGCAGGGGGACACTGAACACTGAAGCTTTCTTT
TRBJ2-1 TRBV7-3 few TRBD2 CASSLTPILAGGLREQFF TGTGCCAGCAGCTTAACTCCTATACTAGCGGGGGGTCTAAGGGAGCAGTTCTTC
TRBJ2-7 TRBV20-1 many TRBD2 CSARDLGGSSYEQYF TGCAGTGCTAGAGACTTGGGGGGGAGCTCCTACGAGCAGTACTTC
TRBJ1-2 TRBV6-1 - - CASSPGGFGGYTF TGTGCCAGCAGCCCCGGCGGCTTCGGGGGCTACACCTTC
TRBJ2-7 TRBV7-8 once TRBD2 CASSLALAGQYF TGTGCCAGCAGCTTAGCGCTAGCGGGACAGTACTTC
TRBJ1-1 TRBV29-1 - TRBD1 CSVDRQGGLAEAFF TGCAGCGTTGACCGACAGGGGGGCCTCGCTGAAGCTTTCTTT
TRBJ2-1 TRBV4-1 - - CASSYSGGGLTSDEQFF TGCGCCAGCAGCTACTCAGGTGGGGGTCTAACGTCGGATGAGCAGTTCTTC
TRBJ2-2 TRBV7-6 - - CASSWAIGGANTGELFF TGTGCCAGCAGCTGGGCTATTGGGGGCGCGAACACCGGGGAGCTGTTTTTT
TRBJ2-1 TRBV12-3/TRBV12-4 - - CASSFGRMKQFF TGTGCCAGCAGTTTTGGTAGAATGAAGCAGTTCTTC
TRBJ2-7 TRBV29-1 - TRBD1 CSVGTGIYEQYF TGCAGCGTGGGGACAGGAATCTACGAGCAGTACTTC
TRBJ2-1 TRBV20-1 - TRBD2 CSAIHPPGLAYNEQFF TGCAGTGCTATCCATCCCCCGGGACTAGCCTACAATGAGCAGTTCTTC
TRBJ2-1 TRBV20-1 - - CSAGSFLSRFEQFF TGCAGTGCAGGTAGTTTCCTGTCGCGGTTCGAGCAGTTCTTC
TRBJ2-7 TRBV25-1 few - CASSEVNKYEQYF TGTGCCAGCAGTGAAGTTAACAAGTACGAGCAGTACTTC
TRBJ1-2 TRBV20-1 once - CSAPSEGREYGYTF TGCAGTGCCCCCTCGGAGGGGCGGGAATATGGCTACACCTTC
TRBJ2-2 TRBV12-3/TRBV12-4 medium-sized - CASSLSTNTGELFF TGTGCCAGCAGTTTATCGACGAACACCGGGGAGCTGTTTTTT
TRBJ2-1 TRBV2 few - CANNRVLYNEQFF TGTGCCAACAACCGGGTCCTCTACAATGAGCAGTTCTTC